The 10 T cell receptor beta chains in this list originate from one sample, sequenced in a study of early T cells in non-severe SARS-CoV-2 infection (dated by TCRdb to the early 2020s). To prepare the library, 5' RACE was applied. The sequencing machine was a NextSeq 500. Clones were called with MiXCR by TCRdb after fastp trimmed the public reads at Q25, and only in-frame beta chains were retained. Duplicate CDR3 protein sequences are folded into a single record with the most common DNA and genes. Within this sample are about 81,000 distinct CDR3 sequences, with roughly 13% of them counted one time only. The top ten clones comprise approximately 11% of the sample. Material: whole blood. These receptors came from an adult who was a healthcare worker with PCR-confirmed SARS-CoV-2 infection or an uninfected control (not recorded which).

The chain is built from TRBV4-1 and TRBJ1-5; D not resolved. Trimming cost V 0 bases and J 7 bases, with 16 bases left between them. The CDR3 runs 16 residues. Germline V gives CDR1 MGHRA, CDR2 YSYEKL. CDR3 residues: CASSQERTRPEQPQHF. DNA of the CDR3: TGCGCCAGCAGCCAAGAGAGGACCAGACCCGAACAGCCCCAGCATTTT.

In its sample, this clonotype was seen a few times. The chain employs TRBV6-6 and TRBJ2-7; tentatively, D is TRBD2 (5 bases). The CDR3 has 14 amino acids. With 5 bases removed from V and 0 bases from J, the gap between germline ends came to 11 bases. Germline loops: CDR1 MNHNY, CDR2 SVGAGI (reference sequence). The DNA of the CDR3 is TGTGCCAGCAGTCCTCCGGGATTCTCCTACGAGCAGTACTTC. The encoded protein is CASSPPGFSYEQYF.

This clonotype was picked up a small number of times. The chain is built from TRBV6-5 and TRBJ2-7, with 11 bases lining up with TRBD2. The J segment lost 0 bases and the V segment lost 0 bases, leaving 7 bases of the junction unmatched. Germline V CDR1 and CDR2: MNHEY, SVGAGI. CDR3 size: 18 residues. CDR3 protein: CASSYSGLAGGSSYEQYF. The CDR3 DNA reads as TGTGCCAGCAGTTACTCGGGGCTAGCGGGGGGCAGCTCCTACGAGCAGTACTTC.

The V and J genes are TRBV9 and TRBJ1-2; D possibly corresponds to TRBD1 (5 bases). V lost 0 bases and J 1 base, leaving 7 bases between the germline ends. This CDR3 has 14 amino acids. Per germline, CDR1 SGDLS and CDR2 YYNGEE. The CDR3 spells CASSVGGGNYGYTF. The CDR3 coding sequence is TGTGCCAGCAGCGTAGGTGGGGGTAACTATGGCTACACCTTC.

This clonotype was picked up many times. The V and J genes are TRBV11-2 and TRBJ2-1; 11 bases fit TRBD2. The CDR3 runs 20 residues. Germline V gene sequence: CDR1 SGHAT, CDR2 FQNNGV. With V trimmed by 4 bases and J by 9 bases, 23 bases remained unmatched. The CDR3 DNA reads as TGTGCCAGCAGCTCGGCCCGAGGTACTAGCGGGGGCCTGTTCGGGGGTGAGCAGTTCTTC. Protein: CASSSARGTSGGLFGGEQFF. Using reference TRBV11-2 and TRBJ2-1 for the parts outside the CDR3, the full variable domain is EAGVAQSPRYKIIEKRQSVAFWCNPISGHATLYWYQQILGQGPKLLIQFQNNGVVDDSQLPKDRFSAERLKGVDSTLKIQPAKLEDSAVYLCASSSARGTSGGLFGGEQFFGPGTRLTVL.

V usage is TRBV6-5 and J usage is TRBJ1-6, with a weak D call TRBD1 (6 bases). The CDR3 spans 18 residues. V was trimmed by 2 bases and J by 8 bases, leaving 22 bases between them. The germline V gene has CDR1 MNHEY and CDR2 SVGAGI. The CDR3 reads CASSYNRGTGTKHSPLHF. The CDR3 nucleotides read TGTGCCAGCAGTTACAACCGAGGCACAGGGACCAAACATTCACCCCTCCACTTT.

The chain is built from TRBV6-5 and TRBJ1-3; D may be TRBD1 (5 bases). Germline lookup yields CDR1 MNHEY and CDR2 SVGAGI. The CDR3 is 16 residues long. V lost 7 bases and J lost 3, with 19 bases in between. Here the CDR3 DNA reads TGTGCCAGCACCCCCCAGGCAGGGTTGGATGGAAACACCATATATTTT. Its translation: CASTPQAGLDGNTIYF.

This clonotype has just a few counts. The chain employs TRBV13 and TRBJ2-7; weak D call: TRBD1 (5 bases). CDR3 length: 14 residues. Germline lookup yields CDR1 PRHDT and CDR2 FYEKMQ (reference sequence). Deletions cut 3 bases from V and 2 bases from J, with 11 bases between. CDR3 residues: CASSFSDSTYEQYF. The DNA for the CDR3 is TGTGCCAGCAGCTTCTCCGACAGTACCTACGAGCAGTACTTC.

This clonotype was picked up a small number of times. This CDR3 is CASSPGRDETQYF. The CDR3 nucleotides are TGTGCCAGCAGCCCCGGCAGGGACGAGACCCAGTACTTC. V usage is TRBV12-3 or TRBV12-4 and J usage is TRBJ2-5; D possibly matches TRBD1 or TRBD2 (5 bases each). The V end was cut by 6 bases, the J end by 5 bases, with 13 bases between. CDR3 length: 13 residues.

This clonotype was counted many times. The chain links TRBV28 to TRBJ2-1; D gene uncertain. The V gene lost 1 base and the J gene lost 6 bases, with 16 bases spanning the gap. The CDR3 is 16 amino acids. From germline, CDR1 is MDHEN and CDR2 SYDVKM. The CDR3 bases are TGTGCCAGCAGTTTATTTGACCCACTCTACCCCAATGAGCAGTTCTTC. Its translation is CASSLFDPLYPNEQFF.